A single sample is the source of the 17 T cell receptor beta chains below, sequenced in a study of T cell repertoires in cytomegalovirus infection (dated 2019 in TCRdb). According to the study, the label for this sample's treatment or condition signals: in vitro stimulation with specific CMV peptide epitopes to enrich CMV-specific T cells. No antigen has been identified for these receptors. The sequencer listed for this sample is Illumina HiSeq 1500. TCRdb itself trimmed the public reads at Q25 with fastp, ran MiXCR and retained productive beta chains. One record per CDR3 amino acid sequence lists the most common genes and DNA. The table for this sample lists tens of thousands of distinct CDR3 sequences; about a fifth of them were counted only once. The ten largest clones take up approximately 90% of the sample. Source: CD8+ T cells from cultured PBMCs, taken from culture after CMV antigen stimulation. The receptors stem from a human donor in good health (CMV status not recorded). Some clones in this sample may be carry-over from other donors' samples.

This clonotype was observed a few times. This chain joins TRBV27 and TRBJ2-5; 7 bases line up with TRBD2. The CDR3 runs 15 residues. Germline trimming cut 2 bases from V and 5 bases from J; bases unmatched to any gene: 8. CDR1 and CDR2 (germline): MNHEY, SMNVEV (reference sequence). CDR3: CASSLNGGRFETQYF. In nucleotides, the CDR3 is TGTGCCAGCAGTTTAAACGGCGGGAGATTTGAGACCCAGTACTTC.

This clonotype was seen only a few times. The gene calls are TRBV7-9 and TRBJ2-6, with D uncertain. The CDR3 is made up of 13 amino acids. Trimming removed 0 bases from V and 15 bases from J, with 12 bases in between. Germline V CDR1 and CDR2: SEHNR, FQNEAQ (reference sequence). In DNA form, the CDR3 reads TGTGCCAGCAGCTTAGCCGCGGCAGAGGACCTGACTTTC. Its translation is CASSLAAAEDLTF.

This clonotype was seen a handful of times. V gene TRBV27 combines with J gene TRBJ1-4; perhaps TRBD1 as D (6 bases). This CDR3 contains 14 residues. The ends were cut back, 8 bases at V and 6 bases at J, with 16 bases in the middle. Germline V CDR1 and CDR2: MNHEY, SMNVEV (reference sequence). In DNA form, the CDR3 reads TGTGCCAGCCGAGCGGGGGGCATCGATGAAAAACTGTTTTTT. It encodes CASRAGGIDEKLFF. Combining the CDR3 with reference TRBV27 and TRBJ1-4 gives the whole variable domain EAQVTQNPRYLITVTGKKLTVTCSQNMNHEYMSWYRQDPGLGLRQIYYSMNVEVTDKGDVPEGYKVSRKEKRNFPLILESPSPNQTSLYFCASRAGGIDEKLFFGSGTQLSVL.

This chain uses TRBV6-2 or TRBV6-3 with TRBJ2-7; TRBD2 matches 10 bases. V was clipped by 4 bases and J by 0 bases; unmatched bases: 0. The germline CDR1 and CDR2 sequences are MNHEY and SVGEGT. The length of the CDR3 is 14 residues. Written as DNA, the CDR3 is TGTGCCAGCAGTTTAGCGGGAGGCTCCTACGAGCAGTACTTC. It is translated as CASSLAGGSYEQYF.

A few counts support this clonotype. The V and J genes are TRBV11-1 and TRBJ2-1, with D possibly being TRBD2 (7 bases). V lost 7 bases and J 7 bases, leaving 26 bases between the germline ends. Germline CDR1 and CDR2: SGHAT and FQDESV (reference sequence). The length of the CDR3 is 17 residues. This chain's CDR3 is CASTPGGGGAVGNEQFF. Here the CDR3 DNA reads TGTGCCAGCACCCCTGGAGGTGGGGGGGCTGTTGGGAATGAGCAGTTCTTC.

This chain links TRBV7-9 with TRBJ2-3, with 8 bases lining up with TRBD2. Trimming at V came to 3 bases and at J to 5 bases, leaving 13 bases not matched to a gene. Germline CDR1 is SEHNR and CDR2 is FQNEAQ (reference sequence). The CDR3 is made up of 17 amino acids. CDR3 nucleotide sequence: TGTGCCAGCAGCTTCCCTCTCGGGAGGGACCGGGGAGATACGCAGTATTTT. Protein sequence: CASSFPLGRDRGDTQYF.

This clonotype came up once. The chain links TRBV7-2 to TRBJ2-7, with a possible D match to TRBD2 (5 bases). The germline V gene has CDR1 SGHTA and CDR2 FQGNSA. V lost 6 bases, J lost 4 bases, and 16 bases lay in between. The CDR3 sequence is 14 residues long. CDR3: CASRSDYSIYEQYF. The CDR3 region has the DNA TGTGCCAGCAGGTCAGACTACTCCATTTACGAGCAGTACTTC.

This clonotype was seen many times. The J gene is TRBJ1-1, the V gene TRBV4-1; tentative D call: TRBD1 (5 bases). V gave up 3 bases and J gave up 4 bases, with 15 bases separating them. CDR3 size: 15 residues. Germline V CDR1 and CDR2: MGHRA, YSYEKL. In nucleotides, the CDR3 is TGCGCCAGCAGCCACCACACGGTCGGGGGCACTGAAGCTTTCTTT. Its protein is CASSHHTVGGTEAFF.

This clonotype was observed a handful of times. The chain carries TRBV7-8 and TRBJ1-1, with 12 bases matching TRBD1. This CDR3 spans 16 amino acids. CDR1 is SGHVS, CDR2 FQNEAQ, per germline. Unmatched junction bases numbered 5, after V lost 4 bases and J lost 2 bases. DNA of the CDR3: TGTGCCAGCAGCTCTGGGGACAGGGGGCGAAACACTGAAGCTTTCTTT. This gives the protein CASSSGDRGRNTEAFF.

This clonotype has only a few counts. V usage is TRBV28 and J usage is TRBJ1-1; D call uncertain. The CDR3 totals 14 residues. V lost 6 bases, J lost 0 bases, and 11 bases lay in between. Germline CDR1 is MDHEN and CDR2 is SYDVKM. The CDR3 DNA is TGTGCCAGCAGCCTCCTCGCCATGAACACTGAAGCTTTCTTT. The encoded protein is CASSLLAMNTEAFF.

The genes are TRBV6-1 and TRBJ2-7; 9 positions match TRBD1. The CDR3 extends over 17 amino acids. V shed 4 bases and J 1 base; nucleotides not matched to a gene: 11. Germline loops: CDR1 MNHNS, CDR2 SASEGT. CDR3 residues: CASSGNYRGPKSYEQYF. The CDR3 DNA reads TGTGCCAGCAGTGGAAACTACAGGGGGCCCAAGTCCTACGAGCAGTACTTC.

The chain links TRBV7-2 to TRBJ2-7, with TRBD1 matching 7 bases. CDR3 length: 13 residues. V was pared by 6 bases and J by 3 bases, with 5 bases of the junction left unmatched. Looked up from germline, CDR1 is SGHTA and CDR2 is FQGNSA. CDR3 bases: TGTGCCAGCAGTTGGGACAGTTTCTACGAGCAGTACTTC. This gives the protein CASSWDSFYEQYF. The complete variable domain, with remaining parts taken from reference TRBV7-2 and TRBJ2-7, reads GAGVSQSPSNKVTEKGKDVELRCDPISGHTALYWYRQSLGQGLEFLIYFQGNSAPDKSGLPSDRFSAERTGGSVSTLTIQRTQQEDSAVYLCASSWDSFYEQYFGPGTRLTVT.

The rearrangement links TRBV29-1 to TRBJ2-7; 9 positions match TRBD2. Germline assignment: CDR1 SQVTM and CDR2 ANQGSEA. With 6 bases clipped from V and 0 bases from J, the junction kept 15 bases outside the gene matches. The CDR3 is 17 amino acids. This chain's CDR3 is CSVEGLVAGAYSYEQYF. For the CDR3, the DNA is TGCAGCGTGGAGGGGCTGGTAGCGGGAGCGTACTCCTACGAGCAGTACTTC.

In its sample, this clonotype was seen a few times. The V gene is TRBV6-6, the J gene TRBJ1-1, with D possibly being TRBD1 (6 bases). The CDR3 consists of 13 residues. The germline V gene encodes CDR1 MNHNY and CDR2 SVGAGI (reference sequence). Trimming stripped 2 bases from V and 4 bases from J, with 8 bases between. CDR3 sequence: CASSYKGGTEAFF. CDR3 in DNA: TGTGCCAGCAGTTACAAGGGGGGCACTGAAGCTTTCTTT.

For the CDR3, the DNA is TGCAGTGCTAGAGATGCAGACCTCTCTGGAAACACCATATATTTT. Amino acid sequence: CSARDADLSGNTIYF. This chain joins TRBV20-1 and TRBJ1-3, with D uncertain. The CDR3 is 15 amino acids. V was clipped by 0 bases and J by 0 bases, with 9 bases between them. Germline V gene data show CDR1 as DFQATT and CDR2 as SNEGSKA (reference sequence).

This chain uses TRBV7-3 with TRBJ2-1; D is perhaps TRBD2 (6 bases). The length of the CDR3 is 16 residues. Germline CDR1 SGHTA, CDR2 FQGTGA. V lost 3 bases and J 2 bases, leaving 14 bases between the germline ends. The CDR3 DNA follows: TGTGCCAGCAGCTTCCGAGGCGGGGAGACCTACAATGAGCAGTTCTTC. Its protein is CASSFRGGETYNEQFF.

In its sample, this clonotype was seen a few times. This chain joins TRBV2 and TRBJ2-1, with D uncertain. The CDR3 runs to 15 residues. Germline V gene sequence: CDR1 SNHLY, CDR2 FYNNEI. V lost 3 bases and J 6 bases, leaving 15 bases between the germline ends. CDR3 bases: TGTGCCAGCAGTGACACAAAGAGCATTGGCAATGAGCAGTTCTTC. Its translation: CASSDTKSIGNEQFF. Supplemented by reference TRBV2 and TRBJ2-1, the full variable domain reads EPEVTQTPSHQVTQMGQEVILRCVPISNHLYFYWYRQILGQKVEFLVSFYNNEISEKSEIFDDQFSVERPDGSNFTLKIRSTKLEDSAMYFCASSDTKSIGNEQFFGPGTRLTVL.